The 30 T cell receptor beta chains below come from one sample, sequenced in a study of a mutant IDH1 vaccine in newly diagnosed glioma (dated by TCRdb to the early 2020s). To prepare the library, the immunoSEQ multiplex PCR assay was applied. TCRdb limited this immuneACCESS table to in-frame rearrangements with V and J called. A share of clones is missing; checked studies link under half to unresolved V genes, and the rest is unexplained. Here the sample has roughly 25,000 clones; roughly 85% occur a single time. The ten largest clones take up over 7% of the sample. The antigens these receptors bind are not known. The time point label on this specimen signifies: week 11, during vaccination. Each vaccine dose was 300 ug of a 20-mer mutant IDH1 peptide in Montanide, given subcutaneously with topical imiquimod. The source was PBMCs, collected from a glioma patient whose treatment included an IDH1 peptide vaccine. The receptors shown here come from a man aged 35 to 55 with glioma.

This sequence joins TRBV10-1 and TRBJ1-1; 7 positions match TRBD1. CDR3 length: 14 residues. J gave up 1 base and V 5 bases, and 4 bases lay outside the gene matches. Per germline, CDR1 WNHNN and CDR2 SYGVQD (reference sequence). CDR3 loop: CASSSGQRNTEAFF. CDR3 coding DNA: TGCGCCAGCAGTTCGGGACAGCGGAACACTGAAGCTTTCTTT.

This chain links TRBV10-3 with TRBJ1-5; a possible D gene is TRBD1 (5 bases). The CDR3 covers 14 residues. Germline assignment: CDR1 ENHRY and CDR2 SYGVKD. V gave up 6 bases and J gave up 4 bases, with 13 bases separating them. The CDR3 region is CAISGTDQNQPQHF. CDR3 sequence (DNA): TGTGCCATCAGCGGGACCGACCAAAATCAGCCCCAGCATTTT.

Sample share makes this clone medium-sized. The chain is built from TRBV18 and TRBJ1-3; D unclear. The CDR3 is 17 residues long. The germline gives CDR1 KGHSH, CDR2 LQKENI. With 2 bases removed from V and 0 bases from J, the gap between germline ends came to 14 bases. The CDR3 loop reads CASSPAGTYRSGNTIYF. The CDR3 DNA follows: TGTGCCAGCTCACCAGCAGGAACATACCGCTCTGGAAACACCATATATTTT.

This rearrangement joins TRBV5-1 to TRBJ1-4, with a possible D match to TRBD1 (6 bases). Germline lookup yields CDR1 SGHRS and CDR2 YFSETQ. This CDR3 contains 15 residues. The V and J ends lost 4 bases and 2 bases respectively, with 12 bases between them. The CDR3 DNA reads TGCGCCAGCAGCCCGACGGGGGCGACTAATGAAAAACTGTTTTTT. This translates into CASSPTGATNEKLFF.

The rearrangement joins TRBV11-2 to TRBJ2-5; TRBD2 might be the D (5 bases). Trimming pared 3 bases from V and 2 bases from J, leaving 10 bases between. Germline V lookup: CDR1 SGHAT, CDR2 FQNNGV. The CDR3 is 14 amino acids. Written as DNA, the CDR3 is TGTGCCAGCAGCTTCCTCGGGGTTCAAGAGACCCAGTACTTC. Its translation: CASSFLGVQETQYF.

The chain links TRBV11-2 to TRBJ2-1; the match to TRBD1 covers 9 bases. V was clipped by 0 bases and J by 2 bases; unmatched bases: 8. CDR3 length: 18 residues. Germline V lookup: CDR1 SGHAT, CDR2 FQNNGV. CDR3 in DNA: TGTGCCAGCAGCTTAGACCCGTCGGACAGGGGCGCCTACAATGAGCAGTTCTTC. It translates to CASSLDPSDRGAYNEQFF.

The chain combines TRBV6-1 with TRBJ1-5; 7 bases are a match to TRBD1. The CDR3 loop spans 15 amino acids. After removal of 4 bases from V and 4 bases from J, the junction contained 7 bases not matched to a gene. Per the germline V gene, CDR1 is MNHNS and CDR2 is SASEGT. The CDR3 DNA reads TGTGCCAGCAGTGGAGACAGGGCCGCGAATCAGCCCCAGCATTTT. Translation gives CASSGDRAANQPQHF.

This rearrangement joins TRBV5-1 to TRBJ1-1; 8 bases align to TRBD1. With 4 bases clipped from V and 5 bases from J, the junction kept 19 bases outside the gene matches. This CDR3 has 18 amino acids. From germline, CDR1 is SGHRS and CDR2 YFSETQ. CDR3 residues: CASSTRQGSSLVITEAFF. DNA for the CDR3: TGCGCCAGCAGCACCCGACAGGGGAGTAGTTTAGTGATAACTGAAGCTTTCTTT.

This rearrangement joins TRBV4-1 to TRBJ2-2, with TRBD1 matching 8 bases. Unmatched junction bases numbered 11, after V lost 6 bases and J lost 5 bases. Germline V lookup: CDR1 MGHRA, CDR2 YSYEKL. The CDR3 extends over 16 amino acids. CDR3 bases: TGCGCCAGCAGGTCACCCGGGACAGGAGAAACCGGGGAGCTGTTTTTT. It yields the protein CASRSPGTGETGELFF.

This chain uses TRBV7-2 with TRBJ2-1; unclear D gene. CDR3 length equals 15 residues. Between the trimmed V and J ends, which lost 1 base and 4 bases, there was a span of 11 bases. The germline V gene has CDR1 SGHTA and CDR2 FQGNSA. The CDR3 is CASSLESRTYNEQFF. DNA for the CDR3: TGTGCCAGCAGCTTAGAATCCAGAACGTACAATGAGCAGTTCTTC.

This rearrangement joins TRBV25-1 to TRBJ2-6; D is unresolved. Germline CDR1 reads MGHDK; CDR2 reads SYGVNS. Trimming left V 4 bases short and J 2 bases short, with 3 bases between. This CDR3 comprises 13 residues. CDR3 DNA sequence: TGTGCCAGCAGTGTAACTGGGGCCAACGTCCTGACTTTC. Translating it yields CASSVTGANVLTF.

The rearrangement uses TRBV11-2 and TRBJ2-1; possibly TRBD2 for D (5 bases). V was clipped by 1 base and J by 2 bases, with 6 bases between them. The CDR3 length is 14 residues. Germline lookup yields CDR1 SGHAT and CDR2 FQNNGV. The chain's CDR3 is CASSLAGTYNEQFF. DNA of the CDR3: TGTGCCAGCAGCTTAGCGGGAACCTACAATGAGCAGTTCTTC. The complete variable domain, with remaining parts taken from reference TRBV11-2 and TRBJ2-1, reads EAGVAQSPRYKIIEKRQSVAFWCNPISGHATLYWYQQILGQGPKLLIQFQNNGVVDDSQLPKDRFSAERLKGVDSTLKIQPAKLEDSAVYLCASSLAGTYNEQFFGPGTRLTVL.

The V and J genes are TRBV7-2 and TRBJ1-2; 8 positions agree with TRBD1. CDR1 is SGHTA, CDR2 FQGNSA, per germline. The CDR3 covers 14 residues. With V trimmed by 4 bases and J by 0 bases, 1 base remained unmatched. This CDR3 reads CASSSGGSNYGYTF. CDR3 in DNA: TGTGCCAGCAGCTCAGGGGGCTCTAACTATGGCTACACCTTC.

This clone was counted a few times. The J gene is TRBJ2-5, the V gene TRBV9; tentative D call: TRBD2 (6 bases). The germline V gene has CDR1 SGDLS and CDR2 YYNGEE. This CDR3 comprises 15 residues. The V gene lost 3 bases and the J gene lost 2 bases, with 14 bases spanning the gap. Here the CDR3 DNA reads TGTGCCAGCAGCGCCTACGGGGAGGAACAAGAGACCCAGTACTTC. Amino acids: CASSAYGEEQETQYF.

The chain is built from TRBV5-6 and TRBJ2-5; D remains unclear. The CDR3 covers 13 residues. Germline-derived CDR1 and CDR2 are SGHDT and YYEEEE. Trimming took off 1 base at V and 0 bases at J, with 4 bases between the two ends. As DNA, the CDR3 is TGTGCCAGCAGCTTGTTTGACCAAGAGACCCAGTACTTC. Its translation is CASSLFDQETQYF.

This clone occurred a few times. The CDR3, as DNA: TGTGCCAGTAGTAGACAGGTACTGGGAACTGAAGCTTTCTTT. As protein: CASSRQVLGTEAFF. The V and J genes are TRBV19 and TRBJ1-1; weak D call: TRBD1 (6 bases). The germline gives CDR1 LNHDA, CDR2 SQIVND (reference sequence). There are 14 residues in the CDR3. Trimming took off 4 bases at V and 5 bases at J, with 14 bases between the two ends.

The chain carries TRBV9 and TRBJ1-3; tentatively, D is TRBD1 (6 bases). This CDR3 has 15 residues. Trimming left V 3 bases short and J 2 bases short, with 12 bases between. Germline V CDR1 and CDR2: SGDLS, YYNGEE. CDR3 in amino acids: CASSAQGFPGNTIYF. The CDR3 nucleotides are TGTGCCAGCAGCGCCCAGGGGTTCCCTGGAAACACCATATATTTT.

The CDR3 DNA sequence: TGTGCCACATTAGACAACTACACAGATACGCAGTATTTT. Protein sequence: CATLDNYTDTQYF. The V and J genes are TRBV15 and TRBJ2-3, with unresolved D. Per germline, CDR1 LNHNV and CDR2 YYDKDF (reference sequence). CDR3 length: 13 residues. V was trimmed by 9 bases and J by 2 bases, leaving 12 bases between them.

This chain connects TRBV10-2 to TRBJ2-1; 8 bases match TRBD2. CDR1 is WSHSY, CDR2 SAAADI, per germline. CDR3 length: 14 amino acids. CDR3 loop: CVTRPGGTYNEQFF. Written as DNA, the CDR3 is TGCGTCACACGTCCGGGGGGGACGTACAATGAGCAGTTCTTC.

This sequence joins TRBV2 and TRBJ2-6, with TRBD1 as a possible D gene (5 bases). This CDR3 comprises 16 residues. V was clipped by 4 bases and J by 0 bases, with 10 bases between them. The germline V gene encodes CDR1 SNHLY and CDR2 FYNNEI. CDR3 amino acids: CASSADTSSGANVLTF. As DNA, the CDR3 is TGTGCCAGCAGTGCGGACACCTCCTCTGGGGCCAACGTCCTGACTTTC.

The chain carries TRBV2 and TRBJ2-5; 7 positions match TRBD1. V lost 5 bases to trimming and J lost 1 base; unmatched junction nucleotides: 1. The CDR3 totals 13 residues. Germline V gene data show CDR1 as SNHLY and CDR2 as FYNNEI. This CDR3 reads CASSWTGQETQYF. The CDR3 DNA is TGTGCCAGCAGTTGGACAGGCCAAGAGACCCAGTACTTC. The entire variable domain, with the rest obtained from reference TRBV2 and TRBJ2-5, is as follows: EPEVTQTPSHQVTQMGQEVILRCVPISNHLYFYWYRQILGQKVEFLVSFYNNEISEKSEIFDDQFSVERPDGSNFTLKIRSTKLEDSAMYFCASSWTGQETQYFGPGTRLLVL.

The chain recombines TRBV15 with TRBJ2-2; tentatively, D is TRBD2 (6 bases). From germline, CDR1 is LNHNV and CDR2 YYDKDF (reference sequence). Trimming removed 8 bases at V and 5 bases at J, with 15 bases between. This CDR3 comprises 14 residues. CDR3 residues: CATAEQGGTGELFF. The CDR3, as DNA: TGTGCCACCGCCGAGCAGGGAGGTACCGGGGAGCTGTTTTTT.

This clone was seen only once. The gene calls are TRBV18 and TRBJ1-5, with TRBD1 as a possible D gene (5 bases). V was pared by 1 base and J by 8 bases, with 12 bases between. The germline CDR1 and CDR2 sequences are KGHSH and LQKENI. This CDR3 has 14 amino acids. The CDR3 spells CASSPRGNGEPQHF. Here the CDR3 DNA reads TGTGCCAGCTCACCACGGGGGAATGGAGAGCCCCAGCATTTT.

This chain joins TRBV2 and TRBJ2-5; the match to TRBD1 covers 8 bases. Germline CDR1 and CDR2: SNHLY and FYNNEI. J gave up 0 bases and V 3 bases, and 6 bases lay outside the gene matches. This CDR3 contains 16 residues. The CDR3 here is CASSEGQEMYQETQYF. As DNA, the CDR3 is TGTGCCAGCAGTGAGGGACAGGAGATGTACCAAGAGACCCAGTACTTC.

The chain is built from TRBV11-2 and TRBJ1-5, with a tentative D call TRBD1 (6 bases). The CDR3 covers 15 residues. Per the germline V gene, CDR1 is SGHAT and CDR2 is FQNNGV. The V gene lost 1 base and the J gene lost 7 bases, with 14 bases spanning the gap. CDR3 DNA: TGTGCCAGCAGCTTAGGCATAGGGGGGCGGCAGCCCCAGCATTTT. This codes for CASSLGIGGRQPQHF.

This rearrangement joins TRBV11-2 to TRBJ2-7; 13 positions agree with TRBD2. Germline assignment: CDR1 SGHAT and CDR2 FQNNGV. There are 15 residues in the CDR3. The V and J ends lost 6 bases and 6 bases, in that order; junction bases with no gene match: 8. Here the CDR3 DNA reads TGTGCCAGCAGAGCCGGGACTAGCGGGACAGGCGAGCAGTACGTC. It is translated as CASRAGTSGTGEQYV.

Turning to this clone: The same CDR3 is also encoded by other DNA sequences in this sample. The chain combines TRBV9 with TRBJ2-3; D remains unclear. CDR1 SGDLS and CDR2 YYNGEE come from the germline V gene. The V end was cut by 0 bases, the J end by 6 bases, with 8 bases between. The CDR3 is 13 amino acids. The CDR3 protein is CASSVESQDTQYF. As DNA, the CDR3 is TGTGCCAGCAGCGTAGAGTCCCAGGATACGCAGTATTTT.

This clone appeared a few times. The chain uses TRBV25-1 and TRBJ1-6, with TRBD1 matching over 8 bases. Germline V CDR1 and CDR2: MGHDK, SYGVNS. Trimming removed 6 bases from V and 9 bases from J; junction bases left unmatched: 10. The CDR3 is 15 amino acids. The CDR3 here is CASRGERGTGSPLHF. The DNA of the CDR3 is TGTGCCAGCAGGGGGGAGAGGGGGACAGGTTCACCCCTCCACTTT.

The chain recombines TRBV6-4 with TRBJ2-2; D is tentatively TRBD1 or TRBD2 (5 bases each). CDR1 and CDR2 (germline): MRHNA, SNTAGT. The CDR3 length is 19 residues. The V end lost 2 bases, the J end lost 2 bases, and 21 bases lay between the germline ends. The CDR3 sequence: CASSDGDAGSGENTGELFF. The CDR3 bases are TGTGCCAGCAGTGACGGGGACGCCGGATCTGGGGAAAACACCGGGGAGCTGTTTTTT.

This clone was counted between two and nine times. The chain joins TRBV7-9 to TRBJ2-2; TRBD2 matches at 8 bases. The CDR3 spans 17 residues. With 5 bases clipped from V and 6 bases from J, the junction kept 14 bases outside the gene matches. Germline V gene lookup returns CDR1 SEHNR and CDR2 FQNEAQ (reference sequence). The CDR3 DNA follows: TGTGCCAGCAGCGCCAACAGCGGGAGAGGAGGAGCCGGGGAGCTGTTTTTT. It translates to CASSANSGRGGAGELFF.